This T cell receptor beta chain appears in the sequencing data of a study of glioma-infiltrating T cells. For this clonotype: What it recognizes is unknown. A read error may explain this, as a much larger clone is one base away. Since no conserved phenylalanine or tryptophan closes the CDR3, a read error is the likely cause.

TCR alpha and beta CDR3 regions were amplified from RNA using iRepertoire nested multiplex PCR. Tissue mRNA or PBMC total RNA, about 95-450 ng, went into one-step reverse transcription and amplification. In TCRdb, the multiplex PCR reads were re-called with MiXCR into one record per CDR3 protein. Of around 93,000 distinct CDR3 sequences detected, approximately 39% appear once; the ten largest clones hold under 40%. This CDR3 region has 16 residues. Trimming at V came to 5 bases and at J to 5 bases, leaving 9 bases not matched to a gene. Regarding the study as a whole: Gliomas, especially low-grade, showed above-expected tissue-blood divergence; non-neoplastic patients showed below. CDR3 overlap between tissue and blood was very small.

This receptor was obtained from a human donor with low-grade glioma or glioblastoma, undergoing nonglioma brain surgery, or in good health (not recorded which). The V call is TRBV12-3 or TRBV12-4, the J call TRBJ2-7; TRBD2 matches 13 bases. Sequenced: glioma tissue, nonneoplastic brain tissue, or PBMCs (not recorded which). In DNA form, the CDR3 reads TGTGCCAGCAGTCGTCGGACTAGCGGGAGTCTCGACGAGCAGTACCTC. It specifies CASSRRTSGSLDEQYL.